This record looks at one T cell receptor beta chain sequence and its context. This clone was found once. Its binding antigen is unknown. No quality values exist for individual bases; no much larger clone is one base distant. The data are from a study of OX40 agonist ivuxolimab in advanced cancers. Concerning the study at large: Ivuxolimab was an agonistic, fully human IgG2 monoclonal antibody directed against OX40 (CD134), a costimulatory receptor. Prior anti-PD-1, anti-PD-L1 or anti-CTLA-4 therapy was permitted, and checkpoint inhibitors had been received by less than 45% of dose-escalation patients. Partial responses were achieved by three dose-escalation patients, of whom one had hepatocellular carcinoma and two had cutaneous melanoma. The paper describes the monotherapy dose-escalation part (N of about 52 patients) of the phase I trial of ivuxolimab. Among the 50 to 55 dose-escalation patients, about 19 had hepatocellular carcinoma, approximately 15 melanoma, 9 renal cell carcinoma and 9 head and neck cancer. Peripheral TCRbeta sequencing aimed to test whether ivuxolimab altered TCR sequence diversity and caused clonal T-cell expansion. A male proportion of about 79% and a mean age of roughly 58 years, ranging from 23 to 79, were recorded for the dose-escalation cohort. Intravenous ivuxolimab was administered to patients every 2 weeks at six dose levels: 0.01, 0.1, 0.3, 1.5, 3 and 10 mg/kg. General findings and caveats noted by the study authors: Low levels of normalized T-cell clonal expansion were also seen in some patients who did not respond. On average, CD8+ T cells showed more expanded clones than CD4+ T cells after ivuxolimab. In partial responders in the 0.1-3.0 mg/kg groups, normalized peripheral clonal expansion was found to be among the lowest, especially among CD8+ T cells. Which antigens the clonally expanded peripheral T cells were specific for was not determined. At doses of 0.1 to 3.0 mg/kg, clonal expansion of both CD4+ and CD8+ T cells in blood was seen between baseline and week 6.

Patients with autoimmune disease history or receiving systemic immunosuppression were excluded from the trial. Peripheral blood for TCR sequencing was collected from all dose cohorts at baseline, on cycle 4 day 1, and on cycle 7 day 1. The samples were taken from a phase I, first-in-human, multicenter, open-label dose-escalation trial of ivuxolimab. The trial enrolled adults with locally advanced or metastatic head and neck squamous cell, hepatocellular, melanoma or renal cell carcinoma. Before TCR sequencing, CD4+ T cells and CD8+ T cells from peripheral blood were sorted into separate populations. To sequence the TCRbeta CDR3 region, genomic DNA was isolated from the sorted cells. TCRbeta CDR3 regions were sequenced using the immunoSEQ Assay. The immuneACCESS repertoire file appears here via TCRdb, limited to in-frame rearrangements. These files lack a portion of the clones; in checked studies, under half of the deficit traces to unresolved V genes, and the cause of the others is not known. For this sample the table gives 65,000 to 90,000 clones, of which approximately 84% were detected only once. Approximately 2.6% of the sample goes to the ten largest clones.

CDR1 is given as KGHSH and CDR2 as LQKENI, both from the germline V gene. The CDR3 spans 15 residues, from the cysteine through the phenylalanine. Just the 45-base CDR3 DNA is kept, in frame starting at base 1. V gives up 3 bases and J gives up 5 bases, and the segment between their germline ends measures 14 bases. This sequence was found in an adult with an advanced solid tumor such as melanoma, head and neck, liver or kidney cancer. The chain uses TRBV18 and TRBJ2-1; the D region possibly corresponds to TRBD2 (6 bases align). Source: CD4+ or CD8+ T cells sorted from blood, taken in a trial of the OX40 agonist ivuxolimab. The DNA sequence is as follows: TGTGCCAGCTCACCCGGATGGGGGGAGCACAATGAGCAGTTCTTC. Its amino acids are CASSPGWGEHNEQFF.